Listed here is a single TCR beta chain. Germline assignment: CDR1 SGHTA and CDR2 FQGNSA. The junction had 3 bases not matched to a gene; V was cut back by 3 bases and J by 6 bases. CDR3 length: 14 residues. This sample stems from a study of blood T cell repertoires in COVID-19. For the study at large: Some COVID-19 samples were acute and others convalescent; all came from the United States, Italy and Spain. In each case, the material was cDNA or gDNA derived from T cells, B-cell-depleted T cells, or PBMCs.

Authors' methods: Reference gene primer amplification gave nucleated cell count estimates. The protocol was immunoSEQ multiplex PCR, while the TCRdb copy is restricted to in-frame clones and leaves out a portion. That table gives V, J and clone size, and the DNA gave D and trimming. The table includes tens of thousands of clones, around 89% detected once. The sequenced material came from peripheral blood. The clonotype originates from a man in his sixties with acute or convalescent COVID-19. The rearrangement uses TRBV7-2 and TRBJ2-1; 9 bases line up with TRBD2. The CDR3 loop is CASSFSGRGNEQFF. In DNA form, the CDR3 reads TGTGCCAGCAGCTTTAGCGGGAGAGGCAATGAGCAGTTCTTC.